The next 30 T cell receptor beta chains were all read from a single sample in a study of T-cell memory formation after mild COVID-19. TCRdb reprocessed the 5' RACE reads with MiXCR, giving one entry per CDR3 protein. The sample consists of roughly 190,000 distinct CDR3 sequences, approximately 16% of them appearing once. Sequencing was carried out using PBMCs or a T cell subset sorted from them (not recorded which). The receptors shown here come from an adult woman who had mild COVID-19 (a few samples of this study predate the infection). Cell type and time point are not known.

This clonotype has more than one count but fewer than ten. V gene TRBV6-5 combines with J gene TRBJ1-1; TRBD1 might be the D (5 bases). Germline V CDR1 and CDR2: MNHEY, SVGAGI. CDR3 length: 13 amino acids. Trimming removed 7 bases at V and 10 bases at J, with 19 bases between. For the CDR3, the DNA is TGTGCCAGCACTCCCCCCGGGGGTAGGGGAGCTTTCTTT. Its translation: CASTPPGGRGAFF.

The V and J genes are TRBV29-1 and TRBJ2-5; D is perhaps TRBD1 or TRBD2 (5 bases each). Germline CDR1 reads SQVTM; CDR2 reads ANQGSEA. The V gene lost 4 bases and the J gene lost 5 bases, with 20 bases spanning the gap. The CDR3 runs to 15 residues. Here the CDR3 DNA reads TGCAGCGTTGTGACCGGGGCCCGCATGCGGGAGACCCAGTACTTC. Its translation: CSVVTGARMRETQYF.

This clonotype occurred a few times. The chain uses TRBV19 and TRBJ2-1; 7 bases map to TRBD2. With 0 bases clipped from V and 10 bases from J, the junction kept 15 bases outside the gene matches. The CDR3 runs to 17 residues. Germline CDR1 and CDR2: LNHDA and SQIVND (reference sequence). CDR3: CASSIDGRDYPTSEQFF. DNA of the CDR3: TGTGCCAGTAGTATAGATGGGAGGGACTACCCTACATCAGAGCAGTTCTTC.

This chain links TRBV5-1 with TRBJ2-7, with unresolved D. This CDR3 contains 13 residues. CDR1 SGHRS and CDR2 YFSETQ come from the germline V gene. Trimming pared 4 bases from V and 3 bases from J, leaving 11 bases between. The DNA of the CDR3 is TGCGCCAGCAGCGCTGCTAGTCGCTACGAGCAGTACTTC. Translated, it gives CASSAASRYEQYF.

The rearrangement links TRBV20-1 to TRBJ2-3; D is possibly TRBD2 (6 bases). The V gene's germline CDR1 is DFQATT and CDR2 SNEGSKA (reference sequence). The CDR3 runs to 14 residues. The V gene lost 5 bases and the J gene lost 3 bases, with 15 bases spanning the gap. CDR3 DNA sequence: TGCAGTGCTCTCGACCCCGGAGGGACAGATACGCAGTATTTT. This encodes CSALDPGGTDTQYF.

This rearrangement joins TRBV28 to TRBJ1-2; TRBD1 agrees at 7 bases. Germline CDR1 is MDHEN and CDR2 is SYDVKM. J was trimmed by 6 bases and V by 2 bases; bases with no gene match: 3. The CDR3 contains 13 residues. In DNA, the CDR3 is TGTGCCAGCAGTTTAGTTAGGGGGCATGGCTACACCTTC. Its translation is CASSLVRGHGYTF.

V gene TRBV7-8 combines with J gene TRBJ2-5; the D is unclear. Germline V gene data show CDR1 as SGHVS and CDR2 as FQNEAQ. This CDR3 spans 10 amino acids. Trimming pared 7 bases from V and 3 bases from J, leaving 3 bases between. The CDR3 here is CASKEETQYF. The CDR3, as DNA: TGTGCCAGCAAAGAAGAGACCCAGTACTTC.

This clonotype was observed a handful of times. The chain is built from TRBV24-1 and TRBJ2-6, with D possibly matching TRBD2 (6 bases). V dropped 5 bases and J dropped 0 bases, with 10 bases sitting between them. Germline CDR1 and CDR2: KGHDR and SFDVKD. The CDR3 contains 16 residues. DNA for the CDR3: TGTGCCACCAGTGCGGGACTCCCCTCTGGGGCCAACGTCCTGACTTTC. Its protein product is CATSAGLPSGANVLTF.

A note on this clonotype: One end of the junction is discordant with germline, which a read error may explain. The V call is TRBV6-2 or TRBV6-3, the J call TRBJ2-1; D may be TRBD2 (5 bases). CDR3 length: 13 amino acids. Looked up from germline, CDR1 is MNHEY and CDR2 is SVGEGT. The CDR3 region is CASSYSTEGERFF. The CDR3 DNA sequence: TGTGCCAGCAGTTACTCGACTGAGGGAGAGCGGTTCTTC.

V is TRBV7-8 and J is TRBJ2-5, with no clear D. The CDR3 extends over 16 amino acids. The germline V gene has CDR1 SGHVS and CDR2 FQNEAQ. With 2 bases removed from V and 5 bases from J, the gap between germline ends came to 18 bases. CDR3 amino acids: CASSLRRSTGLETQYF. For the CDR3, the DNA is TGTGCCAGCAGCTTACGTAGGTCTACCGGCCTGGAGACCCAGTACTTC. Full variable domain (remainder filled in from reference TRBV7-8 and TRBJ2-5): GAGVSQSPRYKVAKRGQDVALRCDPISGHVSLFWYQQALGQGPEFLTYFQNEAQLDKSGLPSDRFFAERPEGSVSTLKIQRTQQEDSAVYLCASSLRRSTGLETQYFGPGTRLLVL.

This clonotype was detected once. The gene calls are TRBV7-9 and TRBJ1-1; 9 bases are shared with TRBD1. Trimming at V came to 7 bases and at J to 5 bases, leaving 14 bases not matched to a gene. Germline CDR1 is SEHNR and CDR2 is FQNEAQ (reference sequence). This CDR3 contains 16 residues. In DNA, the CDR3 is TGTGCCAGCACCCCGGGGACAGGGAAGGGAGGGACTGAAGCTTTCTTT. This translates into CASTPGTGKGGTEAFF.

In DNA, the CDR3 is TGTGCCAGCAGTAAGGGAATTCGGACAGATACGCAGTATTTT. This encodes CASSKGIRTDTQYF. The chain has TRBV6-5 and TRBJ2-3; unclear D gene. Trimming took 5 bases from V and 3 from J, leaving 12 bases between them. Germline lookup yields CDR1 MNHEY and CDR2 SVGAGI. This CDR3 comprises 14 residues.

The chain recombines TRBV25-1 with TRBJ2-3; D is unclear. Trimming removed 4 bases from V and 2 bases from J, with 10 bases in between. The CDR3 is 14 residues long. The germline CDR1 and CDR2 sequences are MGHDK and SYGVNS. The chain's CDR3 is CASSAGFVTDTQYF. CDR3 bases: TGTGCCAGCAGTGCCGGTTTTGTCACAGATACGCAGTATTTT.

In its sample, this clonotype was seen a few times. A read error may account for a junction end that differs from germline. The rearrangement uses TRBV20-1 and TRBJ2-1; D is perhaps TRBD1 (6 bases). CDR3 length equals 11 residues. The germline CDR1 and CDR2 sequences are DFQATT and SNEGSKA (reference sequence). The CDR3 nucleotides are TGCAGTGCGAACGACCGGGACACCTCGCTCTTC. Amino acid sequence: CSANDRDTSLF.

This chain uses TRBV4-2 with TRBJ1-5; D unresolved. V lost 0 bases, J lost 3 bases, and 6 bases lay in between. The germline V gene encodes CDR1 LGHNA and CDR2 YNFKEQ. The CDR3 is 14 residues long. The CDR3 DNA follows: TGTGCCAGCAGCCAAGAGTGGTCCAATCAGCCCCAGCATTTT. This encodes CASSQEWSNQPQHF.

Details on this clonotype: At one of its ends the junction is not consistent with the germline gene, which may arise from a read error. This rearrangement joins TRBV25-1 to TRBJ2-5, with TRBD1 matching 8 bases. The germline V gene encodes CDR1 MGHDK and CDR2 SYGVNS. The CDR3 runs to 17 residues. CDR3 nucleotides: TGTGCCAGCAGTGACCCGAGGAAGACAGGGGACCAAGAGACCCGGTACTTC. This sequence encodes CASSDPRKTGDQETRYF.

This sequence joins TRBV20-1 and TRBJ2-7, with 8 bases matching TRBD2. The germline gives CDR1 DFQATT, CDR2 SNEGSKA (reference sequence). The CDR3 loop spans 14 amino acids. The ends lost 3 bases at V and 2 bases at J; junction bases unmatched: 6. The CDR3 coding sequence is TGCAGTGCTAGCACTCTAGCGGGTACCTACGAGCAGTACTTC. Encoded protein: CSASTLAGTYEQYF.

The CDR3 nucleotides read TGTGCCAGCAAGTGGAGTCTTAGCAATCAGCCCCAGCATTTT. This translates into CASKWSLSNQPQHF. The chain joins TRBV12-3 or TRBV12-4 to TRBJ1-5; D is unresolved. V lost 7 bases, J lost 0 bases, and 10 bases lay in between. This CDR3 contains 14 residues.

This clonotype showed up just a few times. The chain combines TRBV9 with TRBJ2-1; D is unresolved. CDR3 length: 15 amino acids. The V end was cut by 0 bases, the J end by 7 bases, with 14 bases between. CDR1 is SGDLS and CDR2 is YYNGEE in the germline V gene. This CDR3 is CASSVAIGLWNEQFF. The CDR3 DNA reads as TGTGCCAGCAGCGTAGCCATCGGGCTGTGGAATGAGCAGTTCTTC.

This clonotype was seen more than once but under ten times. The gene calls are TRBV20-1 and TRBJ2-7; TRBD1 agrees at 8 bases. Looked up from germline, CDR1 is DFQATT and CDR2 is SNEGSKA (reference sequence). The CDR3 loop spans 15 amino acids. The trim removed 3 bases at V and 3 bases at J, leaving 10 bases unmatched. The CDR3, as DNA: TGCAGTGCTAGCGGAACAGGGGGTTTCATCTACGAGCAGTACTTC. This sequence encodes CSASGTGGFIYEQYF.

The chain uses TRBV12-3 or TRBV12-4 and TRBJ2-7; 8 bases are shared with TRBD2. The CDR3 consists of 15 residues. With V trimmed by 0 bases and J by 3 bases, 4 bases remained unmatched. CDR3 DNA: TGTGCCAGCAGTTTAGCTAGCGGGAAGAACTACGAGCAGTACTTC. Its protein product is CASSLASGKNYEQYF.

The gene calls are TRBV10-3 and TRBJ2-7; a possible D gene is TRBD2 (5 bases). V lost 5 bases, J lost 0 bases, and 8 bases lay in between. The CDR3 consists of 13 residues. Per the germline V gene, CDR1 is ENHRY and CDR2 is SYGVKD. CDR3 sequence (DNA): TGTGCCATCAGTAATGGGAGCTCCTACGAGCAGTACTTC. This sequence encodes CAISNGSSYEQYF.

This clonotype was seen a handful of times. This sequence joins TRBV2 and TRBJ1-4; perhaps TRBD1 as D (5 bases). This CDR3 has 14 residues. The ends were cut back, 6 bases at V and 4 bases at J, with 12 bases in the middle. From germline, CDR1 is SNHLY and CDR2 FYNNEI. This CDR3 is CASRPRVDNEKLFF. DNA of the CDR3: TGTGCCAGCAGGCCCAGGGTGGATAATGAAAAACTGTTTTTT.

The V gene is TRBV7-9, the J gene TRBJ1-2, with 10 bases fitting TRBD1. V lost 4 bases, J lost 8 bases, and 13 bases stayed unmatched. Per germline, CDR1 SEHNR and CDR2 FQNEAQ (reference sequence). The CDR3 spans 16 residues. CDR3 in DNA: TGTGCCAGCAGCTCAACCGGGACAGGGGCCTTGGGGGGCTACACCTTC. As protein: CASSSTGTGALGGYTF.

V is TRBV6-6 and J is TRBJ2-6, with 7 nucleotides matching TRBD1. V gave up 5 bases and J gave up 2 bases; unmatched junction bases: 6. The CDR3 loop spans 16 amino acids. The germline V gene encodes CDR1 MNHNY and CDR2 SVGAGI (reference sequence). The CDR3 sequence: CASSTKTGAGANVLTF. The CDR3 bases are TGTGCCAGCAGTACCAAAACAGGGGCTGGGGCCAACGTCCTGACTTTC.

The genes are TRBV12-3 or TRBV12-4 and TRBJ1-3; a possible D gene is TRBD1 (5 bases). The germline V and J ends were trimmed by 5 bases and 4 bases, with 12 bases remaining between them. The CDR3 runs to 14 residues. The CDR3 region has the DNA TGTGCCAGCAGTAGCCAGGGACGGGGAAACACCATATATTTT. Translating it yields CASSSQGRGNTIYF.

V is TRBV9 and J is TRBJ2-5, with 8 bases that match TRBD1. After removal of 3 bases from V and 7 bases from J, the junction contained 2 bases not matched to a gene. This CDR3 contains 12 residues. Germline loops: CDR1 SGDLS, CDR2 YYNGEE. The CDR3 DNA is TGTGCCAGCAGCGGGGACAGGACGACCCAGTACTTC. Residues: CASSGDRTTQYF.

Many counts were recorded for this clonotype. This rearrangement joins TRBV20-1 to TRBJ2-4; 8 positions match TRBD2. The ends lost 4 bases at V and 5 bases at J; junction bases unmatched: 10. This CDR3 region has 15 residues. Per the germline V gene, CDR1 is DFQATT and CDR2 is SNEGSKA (reference sequence). In nucleotides, the CDR3 is TGCAGTGCTACGAGGGGACTAGGAATCCAAAACATTCAGTACTTC. Translation gives CSATRGLGIQNIQYF.

This clonotype was counted between two and nine times. The chain couples TRBV5-1 to TRBJ1-4, with D uncertain. CDR3 length: 15 residues. Trimming stripped 1 base from V and 5 bases from J, with 12 bases between. Germline V gives CDR1 SGHRS, CDR2 YFSETQ. This CDR3 reads CASSLQTGMNEKLFF. The CDR3 coding sequence is TGCGCCAGCAGCTTGCAGACGGGCATGAATGAAAAACTGTTTTTT.

This rearrangement joins TRBV9 to TRBJ1-1; TRBD1 agrees at 9 bases. The CDR3 sequence is 15 residues long. The trim removed 4 bases at V and 4 bases at J, leaving 8 bases unmatched. In germline, CDR1 is SGDLS, CDR2 YYNGEE. The DNA of the CDR3 is TGTGCCAGCAGCTCAGGACAGGGGAGAGGCACTGAAGCTTTCTTT. Protein sequence: CASSSGQGRGTEAFF.